These T cell receptor beta chains were read from a single sample in a study of OX40 agonist ivuxolimab in advanced cancers. The assay was immunoSEQ multiplex PCR, and TCRdb's table has in-frame clones only and misses some. Found here are 92,000 or so clones, 85% to 90% of them singletons; the top ten hold 6.5% to 8.5%. Sequenced material: CD4+ or CD8+ T cells sorted from blood, taken in a trial of the OX40 agonist ivuxolimab. Receptors originate from an adult with an advanced solid tumor such as melanoma, head and neck, liver or kidney cancer. Each CDR3 is given with its conserved first and last residue. The D gene is left open where the match is weak. Expanded clones get a size class; other rows say once, few or many, or leave the size out.

D | J | size | V | DNA | CDR3
. | TRBJ2-7 | . | TRBV10-3 | TGTGCCATCAGTGTATCCGAGTTTTACGAGCAGTACTTC | CAISVSEFYEQYF
. | TRBJ2-3 | . | TRBV9 | TGTGCCAGCAGCGTACAGGATTATGATTTGGATACGCAGTATTTT | CASSVQDYDLDTQYF
TRBD2 | TRBJ2-3 | . | TRBV9 | TGTGCCAGCAGCGAGACTAGCGGGAGCGGAGATACGCAGTATTTT | CASSETSGSGDTQYF
. | TRBJ2-6 | . | TRBV19 | TGTGCCAGTAGTGACGTGGGGGCCCCTGGGGCCAACGTCCTGACTTTC | CASSDVGAPGANVLTF
TRBD2 | TRBJ2-5 | . | TRBV7-7 | TGTGCTAGCAGACCACTTCGGACTAGTCGGGAGACCCAGTACTTC | CASRPLRTSRETQYF
. | TRBJ2-7 | . | TRBV11-2 | TGTGCCAGCACCGACAGCGGATTTGGCTCCTACGAGCAGTACTTC | CASTDSGFGSYEQYF
TRBD1 | TRBJ1-5 | . | TRBV12-5 | TGTGCTAGTGGTTCAGATCGCAGGGGGACCAATCAGCCCCAGCATTTT | CASGSDRRGTNQPQHF
. | TRBJ2-7 | once | TRBV28 | TGTGCCAGCAGTTTCCGGGAATGGGGGGAGCAGTACTTC | CASSFREWGEQYF
. | TRBJ2-7 | . | TRBV9 | TGTGCCAGCAGCGTTGGAGGGGTGTACGAGCAGTACTTC | CASSVGGVYEQYF
. | TRBJ1-5 | . | TRBV28 | TGTGCCAGCACCCAAGGATACCAGCCCCAGCATTTT | CASTQGYQPQHF
TRBD1 | TRBJ1-1 | . | TRBV7-9 | TGTGCCAGCAGCCGAACCGGGACAGGGACGAACACTGAAGCTTTCTTT | CASSRTGTGTNTEAFF
. | TRBJ2-7 | . | TRBV7-8 | TGTGCCAGCAGCTTAGCATGGACCTACGAGCAGTACTTC | CASSLAWTYEQYF
. | TRBJ2-5 | . | TRBV7-3 | TGTGCCAGCAGCGGGTCTGGGGCGGAAGAGACCCAGTACTTC | CASSGSGAEETQYF
TRBD1 | TRBJ2-7 | . | TRBV23-1 | TGCGCCAGCAGTCAGCAAACAGGGGGGCCGACCTACGAGCAGTACTTC | CASSQQTGGPTYEQYF
TRBD2 | TRBJ2-3 | . | TRBV2 | TGTGCCAGCAGTGAGGGGACTAGCGTTTTCGATACGCAGTATTTT | CASSEGTSVFDTQYF
. | TRBJ2-2 | . | TRBV30 | TGTGCCTGGAGTCAAGTAGGGGAGCTGTTTTTT | CAWSQVGELFF
. | TRBJ2-2 | . | TRBV29-1 | TGCAGCGTTGTTTGGGGCATGAACACCGGGGAGCTGTTTTTT | CSVVWGMNTGELFF
TRBD1 | TRBJ2-7 | . | TRBV28 | TGTGCCAGCAGTTTAGGGAGGACAGGGAGCTCCTACGAGCAGTACTTC | CASSLGRTGSSYEQYF
TRBD2 | TRBJ2-1 | . | TRBV9 | TGTGCCAGCAGCGAGGGACTAGCGGAGGGACGGCTGTTCTTC | CASSEGLAEGRLFF
. | TRBJ2-7 | . | TRBV5-4 | TGTGCCAGCAGCCTCCAGGGGGGACATTACGAGCAGTACTTC | CASSLQGGHYEQYF
TRBD2 | TRBJ2-1 | . | TRBV11-3 | TGTGCCAGCAGCCCCGTTCGAAGAGGCGGGGGGCAGTTCTTC | CASSPVRRGGGQFF
. | TRBJ1-2 | . | TRBV7-6 | TGTGCCAGCAGCCCAGCAGGGTCTGGAGGTGGCTACACCTTC | CASSPAGSGGGYTF
TRBD1 | TRBJ1-2 | . | TRBV19 | TGTGCCAGTAAAGTCGTACAGGGGGATGGCTACACCTTC | CASKVVQGDGYTF
. | TRBJ2-1 | . | TRBV29-1 | TGCAGCGGCATCCGGGACCTCGCCTACAATGAGCAGTTCTTC | CSGIRDLAYNEQFF
TRBD2 | TRBJ2-1 | . | TRBV27 | TGTGCCAGCAGTTCCATAGCGGGAGGGCCAGATGAGCAGTTCTTC | CASSSIAGGPDEQFF
. | TRBJ2-7 | . | TRBV4-2 | TGTGCCAGCAGCCAAGTTCTTCAGGGGTCCTACGAGCAGTACTTC | CASSQVLQGSYEQYF
TRBD1 | TRBJ2-1 | . | TRBV27 | TGTGCCAGCAGTTTATCTGGGACAGGGGATGAGCAGTTCTTC | CASSLSGTGDEQFF
TRBD1 | TRBJ1-1 | . | TRBV5-1 | TGCGCCAGCAGCACGTGGACAGGGGATACCACTGAAGCTTTCTTT | CASSTWTGDTTEAFF
TRBD2 | TRBJ2-3 | . | TRBV28 | TGTGCCAGCAGTCCCGGCGGGAGGGGGACAGATACGCAGTATTTT | CASSPGGRGTDTQYF
TRBD2 | TRBJ2-7 | . | TRBV23-1 | TGCGCCAGGACGCGGGGGGCCGTGTACGAGCAGTACTTC | CARTRGAVYEQYF
TRBD1 | TRBJ1-6 | . | TRBV2 | TGTGCCAGCAGCGAGGGACAGGGGACTTCACCCCTCCACTTT | CASSEGQGTSPLHF
. | TRBJ1-2 | . | TRBV4-1 | TGCGCCAGCAGCCAAGAGGGATTGGGGAGCTATGGCTACACCTTC | CASSQEGLGSYGYTF
. | TRBJ2-7 | . | TRBV5-1 | TGCGCCAGCAGCTATAGAGAGGAGCAGTACTTC | CASSYREEQYF
. | TRBJ2-1 | . | TRBV2 | TGTGCCAGCAGTACTAGGAGCTCCTACAATGAGCAGTTCTTC | CASSTRSSYNEQFF
. | TRBJ2-5 | . | TRBV15 | TGTGCCACCAGCAGAGATCTCGGCGTGGTGGAGACCCAGTACTTC | CATSRDLGVVETQYF
TRBD2 | TRBJ2-3 | . | TRBV29-1 | TGCAGCGTTGGGAACCTAGCGGGCACAGATACGCAGTATTTT | CSVGNLAGTDTQYF
. | TRBJ2-3 | . | TRBV23-1 | TGCGCCAGCAGTCATAATGGGGCAGGGTACACAGATACGCAGTATTTT | CASSHNGAGYTDTQYF
. | TRBJ2-3 | . | TRBV11-3 | TGTGCCAGCAGCACGCGGACGGGAAGCACAGATACGCAGTATTTT | CASSTRTGSTDTQYF
. | TRBJ2-1 | . | TRBV10-3 | TGTGCCATCAGTGAGTCATGGGGCGGTGAGCAGTTCTTC | CAISESWGGEQFF
. | TRBJ2-5 | . | TRBV27 | TGTGCCAGCAGTCAGGGGGGTGAGACCCAGTACTTC | CASSQGGETQYF
TRBD1 | TRBJ2-3 | few | TRBV11-2 | TGTGCCAGCAGCACTTGGGACAGGGCCACAGATACGCAGTATTTT | CASSTWDRATDTQYF
. | TRBJ2-1 | . | TRBV7-9 | TGTGCCAGCAGCTTACCTCGCGGGATCGACAATGAGCAGTTCTTC | CASSLPRGIDNEQFF
TRBD2 | TRBJ2-7 | . | TRBV7-9 | TGTGCCAGCAGCTTACGGGGAGGGAGGGTATACGAGCAGTACTTC | CASSLRGGRVYEQYF
. | TRBJ2-2 | . | TRBV7-3 | TGTGCCAGCAGCTTAAACAGGATGAACACCGGGGAGCTGTTTTTT | CASSLNRMNTGELFF
. | TRBJ2-5 | . | TRBV30 | TGTGCCTGGAGTGTGCTCGGTGGTCAAGAGACCCAGTACTTC | CAWSVLGGQETQYF
TRBD1 | TRBJ1-5 | . | TRBV7-2 | TGTGCCAGCAGGTACCGGGACAGGGGAATGAGTCAGCCCCAGCATTTT | CASRYRDRGMSQPQHF
TRBD1 | TRBJ1-3 | . | TRBV13 | TGTGCCAGCACGACAGGGGGCAATCTCGGAAACACCATATATTTT | CASTTGGNLGNTIYF
. | TRBJ1-1 | . | TRBV25-1 | TGTGCCAGCAGTGAAAGTATGGGGAACACTGAAGCTTTCTTT | CASSESMGNTEAFF
. | TRBJ2-7 | . | TRBV29-1 | TGCAGCGTAACAGGGTCCTACGAGCAGTACTTC | CSVTGSYEQYF
. | TRBJ2-6 | . | TRBV11-2 | TGTGCCAGCAGCTTAGGACGGTACTCTGGGGCCAACGTCCTGACTTTC | CASSLGRYSGANVLTF
. | TRBJ2-7 | . | TRBV5-6 | TGTGCCAGCAGCTTGGGACTTTCGAGCTCCTACGAGCAGTACTTC | CASSLGLSSSYEQYF
TRBD1 | TRBJ1-1 | . | TRBV28 | TGTGCCAGCAGCTTTGCAGGGGGCGGTGAAGCTTTCTTT | CASSFAGGGEAFF
. | TRBJ2-6 | . | TRBV5-1 | TGCGCCAGCAGCTTGGATCCGGGCCATGGGGCCAACGTCCTGACTTTC | CASSLDPGHGANVLTF
. | TRBJ2-2 | . | TRBV27 | TGTGCCAGCAGTTTATTGGAAAACACCGGGGAGCTGTTTTTT | CASSLLENTGELFF
. | TRBJ2-3 | . | TRBV5-4 | TGTGCCAGCAGCTTGCCCCCAGATACGCAGTATTTT | CASSLPPDTQYF
. | TRBJ2-1 | . | TRBV6-5 | TGTGCCAGCAGTTACCGGCTAGGTGGTTGGGAGCAGTTCTTC | CASSYRLGGWEQFF
. | TRBJ1-2 | once | TRBV4-2 | TGTGCCAGCAGCCAAGGGCCCGGGACACCGGGCTATGGCTACACCTTC | CASSQGPGTPGYGYTF
. | TRBJ2-3 | . | TRBV6-6 | TGTGCCAGCAGTTCCCGGACCGTTCGAGATACGCAGTATTTT | CASSSRTVRDTQYF
TRBD2 | TRBJ2-7 | . | TRBV5-1 | TGCGCCAGCAGCTTGGCGGGGACTAGCGGGAGGTACGAGCAGTACTTC | CASSLAGTSGRYEQYF